This entry describes one T cell receptor (beta chain). The sample is drawn from a study of cytomegalovirus exposure and HLA in healthy donors. The PCR made use of 60 Vbeta and 13 Jbeta primers. Assay: immunoSEQ multiplex PCR; the TCRdb copy retains only in-frame clones and omits some. The sample has 200,000 to 300,000 clones, 70% to 90% seen once. The J segment lost 6 bases and the V segment lost 2 bases, leaving 4 bases of the junction unmatched. Germline CDR1 and CDR2: SGHRS and YFSETQ. This CDR3 comprises 14 residues. The sequenced sample consisted of PBMCs. This sequence originates from a woman in her thirties or forties in good health and CMV-seropositive. The gene calls are TRBV5-1 and TRBJ2-7; 11 bases agree with TRBD1. The CDR3 is CASSFGTGGFEQYF. The CDR3 DNA sequence: TGCGCCAGCAGCTTCGGGACAGGGGGTTTCGAGCAGTACTTC.